Listed below are T cell receptor beta chains from one sample, sequenced in a study of T-cell memory formation after mild COVID-19. Via MiXCR, TCRdb re-called the 5' RACE reads, giving one row per CDR3 protein. The data hold 68,000 or so distinct CDR3 sequences, with roughly a sixth observed a single time. Sequencing was carried out using PBMCs or a T cell subset sorted from them (not recorded which). All receptors derive from an adult woman who had mild COVID-19 (a few samples of this study predate the infection). Cell type and time point are not known. The CDR3 runs from the conserved cysteine through the conserved F or W. A D gene is named only where the DNA matches it firmly. Rows give clone size only sometimes, using once, few, many, or a class for an expanded clone.

v_call	j_call	clone_size	d_call	cdr3_length	cdr3_nt	cdr3_aa
TRBV12-3/TRBV12-4	TRBJ2-1	many	.	12	TGTGCCAGCAGTTTCGGCTACAATGAGCAGTTCTTC	CASSFGYNEQFF
TRBV29-1	TRBJ2-7	few	.	12	TGCAGCGTTGAAGGGGATTTCTACGAGCAGTACTTC	CSVEGDFYEQYF
TRBV24-1	TRBJ2-1	.	TRBD2	14	TGTGCCACCACCCCGAGCGGGGGTGGAAGTGAGCAGTTCTTC	CATTPSGGGSEQFF
TRBV6-2/TRBV6-3	TRBJ2-2	few	TRBD2	14	TGTGCCACCCAACCCGGGGAGGGCACCGGGGAGCTGTTTTTT	CATQPGEGTGELFF
TRBV6-5	TRBJ1-1	few	.	14	TGTGCCAGCAGTTACTCGAACGGAGGCTATGAAGCTTTCTTT	CASSYSNGGYEAFF
TRBV6-5	TRBJ2-7	.	.	10	TGTGCCAGCGGGGACGGTGAGCAGTACTTC	CASGDGEQYF
TRBV4-1	TRBJ2-2	.	TRBD2	15	TGCGCCAGCAGCCACCCCGCGGGAGACACCGGGGAGCTGTTTTTT	CASSHPAGDTGELFF
TRBV5-1	TRBJ2-1	.	.	15	TGCGCCAGCAGCCCGGGCCCTAGCTCCTACAATGAGCAGTTCTTC	CASSPGPSSYNEQFF
TRBV5-5	TRBJ2-3	few	.	14	TGTGCCAGCAGCGGAACAGGGATCGCAGATACGCAGTATTTT	CASSGTGIADTQYF
TRBV6-2/TRBV6-3	TRBJ2-1	many	.	15	TGTGCCAGCAGTTCTGCACGCAACCAGGTCGATGAGCAGTTCTTC	CASSSARNQVDEQFF
TRBV2	TRBJ2-3	.	.	16	TGTGCCAGCAGTGACGGCAGGGCATTGTTTGCAGATACGCAGTATTTT	CASSDGRALFADTQYF
TRBV11-1	TRBJ2-5	few	.	13	TGTGCCAGCAGCCTCCGGACAGAAGGGACCAAGTACTTC	CASSLRTEGTKYF
TRBV12-3/TRBV12-4	TRBJ1-1	.	.	13	TGTGCCAGCAGTCAGGGATGGGGCACTGAAGCTTTCTTT	CASSQGWGTEAFF
TRBV12-3/TRBV12-4	TRBJ2-6	few	.	15	TGTGCCAGCAGGACACAGGGGGGGTATACCAACGTCCTGACTTTC	CASRTQGGYTNVLTF
TRBV7-6	TRBJ1-4	.	.	17	TGTGCCAGCAGCTTTGGTGGGACATTTCTCGAGGGGGAAAAACTGTTTTTT	CASSFGGTFLEGEKLFF
TRBV4-3	TRBJ2-1	.	.	17	TGCGCCAGCAGCCAGTTCTTGGGGAGGCCACTGAACAATGAGCAGTTCTTC	CASSQFLGRPLNNEQFF
TRBV7-6	TRBJ1-1	few	.	15	TGTGCCAGCAGCCACAATAACGGGGGGAACACTGAAGCTTTCTTT	CASSHNNGGNTEAFF
TRBV7-9	TRBJ1-4	few	.	17	TGTGCCAGCAGCTACACCGGGACTTACGCAGCTAATGAAAAACTGTTTTTT	CASSYTGTYAANEKLFF
TRBV12-3/TRBV12-4	TRBJ1-1	.	.	13	TGTGCCAGCAGTGAGTCAGGGTCCGCTATGGCTTTCTTT	CASSESGSAMAFF
TRBV2	TRBJ2-2	.	TRBD1	12	TGTGCCCGTCTGACAGGGACCGGGGAGCTGTTTTTT	CARLTGTGELFF
TRBV14	TRBJ2-7	.	TRBD1	16	TGTGCCAGCAGCCAAGATTTGGGACAGGAAGGTCTGGAGCAGTACTTC	CASSQDLGQEGLEQYF
TRBV20-1	TRBJ2-3	many	TRBD2	16	TGCAGTGCTAGAGAAGCGCTAGCGGGAGACACAGATACGCAGTATTTT	CSAREALAGDTDTQYF
TRBV20-1	TRBJ2-2	many	TRBD2	16	TGCAGTGCTACCCCCCCTGGACTAGGGGAATCGGGGGAGCTGTTTTTT	CSATPPGLGESGELFF
TRBV5-1	TRBJ2-1	.	TRBD1	17	TGCGCCAGCAGCGGAACAGGGGGCCGGGAATTTGACAATGAGCAGTTCTTC	CASSGTGGREFDNEQFF
TRBV4-3	TRBJ2-7	.	TRBD1	15	TGCGCCAGCAGCCTTAAGACAGGGGCGGGCTACGAGCAGTACTTC	CASSLKTGAGYEQYF
TRBV7-6	TRBJ2-5	.	.	15	TGTGCCAGCAGCTTAACGGCAGGGGTGGGCGAGACCCAGTACTTC	CASSLTAGVGETQYF
TRBV20-1	TRBJ2-1	many	TRBD2	19	TGCAGTGCTAGAGATCGGGGGACTAGCGGCAGCCCAACCTACAATGAGCAGTTCTTC	CSARDRGTSGSPTYNEQFF
TRBV3-1	TRBJ2-1	.	.	15	TGTGCCAGCAGCCAAGATGGGGCAGACTACAATGAGCAGTTCTTC	CASSQDGADYNEQFF
TRBV7-6	TRBJ2-1	.	.	14	TGTGCCAGCAGCTTACACAGGGCGGTAAATGAGCAGTTCTTC	CASSLHRAVNEQFF
TRBV5-1	TRBJ2-7	few	.	13	TGCGCCAGCAGTCCGGCAGGCTCCTACGAGCAGTACTTC	CASSPAGSYEQYF
TRBV12-3/TRBV12-4	TRBJ1-5	.	.	14	TGTGCCAGCAGTTTAGTACAGACTTATCAGCCCCAGCATTTT	CASSLVQTYQPQHF
TRBV24-1	TRBJ2-3	.	.	14	TGTGCCACCATGGTGGCGGGATCCACAGATACGCAGTATTTT	CATMVAGSTDTQYF
TRBV25-1	TRBJ1-1	.	TRBD1	13	TGTGCCAGCATAGAGACAGGGATAGGTGAAGCTTTCTTT	CASIETGIGEAFF
TRBV5-1	TRBJ2-7	many	TRBD1	15	TGCGCCAGCAGCTCGCCGGGACAGGGAACCTACGAGCAGTACTTC	CASSSPGQGTYEQYF
TRBV19	TRBJ2-2	.	.	16	TGTGCCAGTACCCCCTTCGGGGGTGGGAACACCGGGGAGCTGTTTTTT	CASTPFGGGNTGELFF
TRBV15	TRBJ2-1	.	.	18	TGTGCCACCAGTCAGCTTCTAGGTGTGCCGAGCTCCTACAATGAGCAGTTCTTC	CATSQLLGVPSSYNEQFF
TRBV7-8	TRBJ2-1	.	TRBD1	16	TGTGCCAGCAGCTTAGCGATGGGGAACAGGGGCAATGAGCAGTTCTTC	CASSLAMGNRGNEQFF
TRBV7-9	TRBJ1-5	.	.	14	TGTGCCAGCAGCTCCCCCCTGCGGACAGATACGCAGCATTTT	CASSSPLRTDTQHF
TRBV4-1	TRBJ1-1	.	TRBD1	13	TGCGCCAGCAGCCAACCTCGGGACAGGGTAGCTTTCTTT	CASSQPRDRVAFF
TRBV5-1	TRBJ2-7	many	.	14	TGCGCCAGCACCCCGGGCGAAGGGTACTACGAGCAGTACTTC	CASTPGEGYYEQYF
TRBV6-5	TRBJ2-1	few	.	13	TGTGCCAGCAACCGGGGCGCATCCAATGAGCAGTTCTTC	CASNRGASNEQFF